The 15 T cell receptor beta chains listed next were all sequenced from one sample in a study of T-cell reconstitution after alpha-beta-depleted transplantation in children. Researchers prepared the TCRbeta library using unique molecular identifiers, the study reports. One entry per CDR3 protein results from TCRdb running MiXCR on the PCR reads. The data contain 600,000 to 700,000 distinct CDR3 sequences, around 16% of them seen just once; the ten biggest clones take up around 0.96%. The sequencing used PBMCs from the stem cell graft donor, collected from the stem cell graft. The receptor set was obtained from a human donor who donated a stem cell graft to a child with acute myeloid leukemia.

This clonotype has just a few counts. The chain uses TRBV18 and TRBJ1-2; D is uncertain. The CDR3 loop spans 16 amino acids. The germline V and J ends were trimmed by 2 bases and 0 bases, with 13 bases remaining between them. Germline V lookup: CDR1 KGHSH, CDR2 LQKENI. The CDR3 loop is CASSPGDGIANYGYTF. CDR3 nucleotides: TGTGCCAGCTCACCAGGAGATGGAATCGCTAACTATGGCTACACCTTC.

The rearrangement links TRBV7-2 to TRBJ1-6, with TRBD1 matching over 8 bases. The CDR3 is 14 residues long. From germline, CDR1 is SGHTA and CDR2 FQGNSA. V dropped 5 bases and J dropped 10; count of bases not matched to a gene: 7. DNA for the CDR3: TGTGCCAGCAGCGTGACAGGGGTGGGATCACCCCTCCACTTT. This codes for CASSVTGVGSPLHF.

The V call is TRBV7-2, the J call TRBJ1-1; D is possibly TRBD1 (5 bases). This CDR3 has 15 amino acids. The germline V gene encodes CDR1 SGHTA and CDR2 FQGNSA. V shed 1 base and J shed 1 base, with 10 bases lying between them. CDR3 in amino acids: CASSLGQPGNTEAFF. CDR3 nucleotide sequence: TGTGCCAGCAGCTTAGGACAGCCCGGGAACACTGAAGCTTTCTTT.

This clonotype was counted at least ten times. This chain uses TRBV7-7 with TRBJ2-7; 8 bases are shared with TRBD1. Germline trimming cut 1 base from V and 6 bases from J; bases unmatched to any gene: 5. This CDR3 region has 14 residues. The germline CDR1 and CDR2 sequences are SSHAT and FNYEAQ (reference sequence). The CDR3 nucleotides are TGTGCCAGCAGCTTAGGTCAGGGGGCTGCCGAGCAGTACTTC. It specifies CASSLGQGAAEQYF.

At least ten counts were recorded for this clonotype. This chain connects TRBV29-1 to TRBJ2-2; D gene uncertain. Germline V gene lookup returns CDR1 SQVTM and CDR2 ANQGSEA. V gave up 3 bases and J gave up 1 base, with 6 bases separating them. The CDR3 sequence is 13 residues long. CDR3 sequence (DNA): TGCAGCGTTGAGTGGGAGAACACCGGGGAGCTGTTTTTT. It is translated as CSVEWENTGELFF.

This clonotype was seen ten or more times. In DNA, the CDR3 is TGTGCCAGCAGCTGGACCTATAAAGAGACCCAGTACTTC. Translation gives CASSWTYKETQYF. This chain connects TRBV7-2 to TRBJ2-5, with no clear D. CDR1 is SGHTA, CDR2 FQGNSA, per germline. This CDR3 is 13 amino acids long. Deletions cut 4 bases from V and 3 bases from J, with 9 bases between.

This clonotype was seen ten or more times. V and J are TRBV20-1 and TRBJ1-2, with a possible D match to TRBD1 (5 bases). The CDR3 covers 16 residues. Germline loops: CDR1 DFQATT, CDR2 SNEGSKA (reference sequence). The ends were cut back, 0 bases at V and 2 bases at J, with 16 bases in the middle. CDR3 protein: CSARDLVQVGNYGYTF. In nucleotides, the CDR3 is TGCAGTGCTAGAGATCTCGTACAGGTCGGAAACTATGGCTACACCTTC.

There are many counts of this clonotype. The chain joins TRBV20-1 to TRBJ2-7; D gene uncertain. Per germline, CDR1 DFQATT and CDR2 SNEGSKA (reference sequence). Trimming cost V 2 bases and J 0 bases, with 29 bases left between them. The CDR3 is 20 amino acids. CDR3 bases: TGCAGTGCTAGACCCCCTTTGTCTCTCGTCCGCTCCCCCTACTCCTACGAGCAGTACGTC. This encodes CSARPPLSLVRSPYSYEQYV.

This clonotype showed up many times. The CDR3, as DNA: TGCGCCAGCAGCTTGGCGGGACTTAACACAGATACGCAGTATTTT. It translates to CASSLAGLNTDTQYF. The gene calls are TRBV5-1 and TRBJ2-3; perhaps TRBD2 as D (6 bases). The CDR3 extends over 15 amino acids. Germline CDR1 SGHRS, CDR2 YFSETQ. The V end was cut by 0 bases, the J end by 2 bases, with 10 bases between.

This clonotype was observed many times. V gene TRBV7-9 combines with J gene TRBJ1-1, with D possibly matching TRBD1 (5 bases). Trimming stripped 3 bases from V and 1 base from J, with 9 bases between. CDR3 length equals 14 residues. CDR1 and CDR2 (germline): SEHNR, FQNEAQ (reference sequence). DNA of the CDR3: TGTGCCAGCAGCTTCGGGGGACGGAACACTGAAGCTTTCTTT. This gives the protein CASSFGGRNTEAFF.

The table lists this clonotype with many counts. This rearrangement joins TRBV11-2 to TRBJ1-1; a weak D match, TRBD1 (5 bases). Per germline, CDR1 SGHAT and CDR2 FQNNGV. Trimming took off 5 bases at V and 2 bases at J, with 12 bases between the two ends. This CDR3 has 14 amino acids. DNA of the CDR3: TGTGCCAGCAGCGAATATCAGGGAAACACTGAAGCTTTCTTT. Amino acids: CASSEYQGNTEAFF.

This clonotype was recorded at least ten times. The chain is built from TRBV15 and TRBJ1-3; D not resolved. Trimming took 1 base from V and 7 from J, leaving 5 bases between them. The CDR3 consists of 12 residues. Per germline, CDR1 LNHNV and CDR2 YYDKDF (reference sequence). CDR3 sequence (DNA): TGTGCCACCAGCAGAGCGGGCAACACCATATATTTT. Protein sequence: CATSRAGNTIYF.

This clonotype was observed a few times. In DNA form, the CDR3 reads TGTGCCAGCAGCGTAGGTGGCTGGGGCTACACCTTC. It codes for CASSVGGWGYTF. The chain links TRBV9 to TRBJ1-2; D unresolved. Germline CDR1 and CDR2: SGDLS and YYNGEE. The V end was cut by 0 bases, the J end by 8 bases, with 8 bases between. The CDR3 spans 12 residues.

This clonotype was seen only a few times. The rearrangement joins TRBV7-2 to TRBJ2-5; D ambiguous. V lost 8 bases and J lost 4, with 17 bases in between. From germline, CDR1 is SGHTA and CDR2 FQGNSA. This CDR3 region has 14 residues. The CDR3 reads CASLHLGVRETQYF. CDR3 in DNA: TGTGCCAGCTTACATCTTGGAGTCCGAGAGACCCAGTACTTC.

The sample holds many counts of this clonotype. The V and J genes are TRBV29-1 and TRBJ1-2, with 8 bases matching TRBD1. V lost 4 bases and J lost 6; bases outside the gene matches: 13. The length of the CDR3 is 15 residues. In germline, CDR1 is SQVTM, CDR2 ANQGSEA. CDR3 loop: CSVGGVRTGFDGYTF. In DNA, the CDR3 is TGCAGCGTTGGGGGAGTGCGGACAGGGTTTGATGGCTACACCTTC.